One sample yielded the 2 T cell receptor beta chains listed below, sequenced in a study of cytomegalovirus exposure and HLA in healthy donors (TCRdb year 2017). The library was generated by the immunoSEQ multiplex PCR assay. The table was pulled from immuneACCESS by TCRdb, which kept in-frame rearrangements only. Such tables lose some clones; where checked, under half of the loss comes from unresolved V genes, and the rest has no known cause. In this sample the table shows about 120,000 clones, about 83% of which occur a single time. The ten largest clones represent 2% to 2.5% of the sample. Sequenced material: PBMCs. The receptors were sampled from a woman in her twenties or thirties in good health and CMV-seronegative.

This clone has only one observation. The chain recombines TRBV10-3 with TRBJ2-5; TRBD2 matches at 7 bases. Germline V gives CDR1 ENHRY, CDR2 SYGVKD. The ends lost 6 bases at V and 1 base at J; junction bases unmatched: 8. This CDR3 comprises 15 residues. This chain's CDR3 is CAIRKGGRTQETQYF. For the CDR3, the DNA is TGTGCCATCAGAAAGGGCGGGAGAACCCAAGAGACCCAGTACTTC.

The rearrangement links TRBV11-3 to TRBJ2-1; TRBD2 agrees at 14 bases. The J segment lost 10 bases and the V segment lost 5 bases, leaving 7 bases of the junction unmatched. The CDR3 runs 15 residues. The germline V gene has CDR1 SGHNT and CDR2 YENEEA. The CDR3 bases are TGTGCCAGCAGCACGGGGACTAGCGGGGGTTTAGAGCAGTTCTTC. Its translation: CASSTGTSGGLEQFF.